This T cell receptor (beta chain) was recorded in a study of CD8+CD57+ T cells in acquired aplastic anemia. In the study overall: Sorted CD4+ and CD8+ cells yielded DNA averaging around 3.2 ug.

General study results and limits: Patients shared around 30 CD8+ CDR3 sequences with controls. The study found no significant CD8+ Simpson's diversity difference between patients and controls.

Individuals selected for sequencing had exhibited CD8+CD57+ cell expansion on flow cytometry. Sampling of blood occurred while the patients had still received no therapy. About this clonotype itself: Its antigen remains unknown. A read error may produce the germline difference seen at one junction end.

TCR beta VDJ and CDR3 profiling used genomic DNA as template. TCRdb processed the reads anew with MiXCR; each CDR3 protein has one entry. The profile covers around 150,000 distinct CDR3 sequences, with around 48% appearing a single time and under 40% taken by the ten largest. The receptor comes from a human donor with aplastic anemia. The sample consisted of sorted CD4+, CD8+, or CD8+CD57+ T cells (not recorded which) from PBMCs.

Here the CDR3 DNA reads TGTGCCACAAACCCACGGGACTCTCCCCGCACAGATGCGCAGTATTTT. Its protein product is CATNPRDSPRTDAQYF. This chain joins TRBV6-2 or TRBV6-3 and TRBJ2-3; perhaps TRBD2 as D (6 bases). The CDR3 loop spans 16 amino acids. Germline V gene data show CDR1 as MNHEY and CDR2 as SVGEGT.